A selection of T cell receptor beta chains follows, all from one sample in a study of T cell responses to AZD1222 COVID-19 vaccine. Profiling relied on immunoSEQ multiplex PCR, and the TCRdb table lists in-frame clones only, not all of them. The sample includes some 140,000 clones, roughly 90% of them seen just once. Material: peripheral blood, obtained on day 0 of AZD1222 vaccination. The receptors derive from an adult in good health. Both conserved end residues are part of each CDR3.

TRBV29-1	TRBJ2-2	CSVEAPPSTGELFF
TRBV7-2	TRBJ2-5	CASSPPGTGRRETQYF
TRBV6-5	TRBJ2-5	CASSAQRTGTETQYF
TRBV19	TRBJ1-1	CASTLLPRDRGTEAFF
TRBV16	TRBJ1-2	CASSQSRRGPRGEGYTF
TRBV30	TRBJ1-1	CAWTRILNTEAFF
TRBV5-1	TRBJ2-1	CASSLVSGSGNNEQFF
TRBV5-4	TRBJ1-1	CASSSGDRAKNTEAFF
TRBV6-7	TRBJ2-7	CASSRDRRASYEQYF
TRBV6-6	TRBJ1-6	CASGRWGLGSPLHF
TRBV11-3	TRBJ2-3	CASSSSSGGAGTQYF
TRBV12-3/TRBV12-4	TRBJ2-7	CASSSTGIYEQYF
TRBV6-5	TRBJ1-3	CATCLGGSGNTIYF
TRBV6-5	TRBJ1-1	CASGSRQALNTEAFF
TRBV3-1/TRBV3-2	TRBJ2-3	CASSRPTSDPRGFFTDTQYF
TRBV4-1	TRBJ2-3	CASSQVRPRTDTQYF
TRBV4-1	TRBJ1-1	CASSQEPGGTEAFF
TRBV10-2	TRBJ1-1	CASSTGSWGTEAFF
TRBV18	TRBJ2-2	CASSPYRGNTGELFF
TRBV5-1	TRBJ2-2	CASSLGGQRELFF
TRBV19	TRBJ2-7	CASTTGTGDYEQYF
TRBV18	TRBJ1-5	CASSPEHQPQHF
TRBV30	TRBJ1-5	CAWSIGTGRDQPQHF
TRBV5-4	TRBJ2-5	CASSNTAGGQETQYF
TRBV5-1	TRBJ1-2	CASSLGEAGYGYTF
TRBV5-1	TRBJ1-1	CASSSGQPNTEAFF
TRBV6-2/TRBV6-3	TRBJ1-5	CASSYHIVSGTETNQPQHF
TRBV6-1	TRBJ1-2	CASSELRTGGVHGYTF
TRBV7-3	TRBJ1-3	CASSLTGAGSGNTIYF
TRBV19	TRBJ1-3	CASRGTPGNTIYF
TRBV2	TRBJ1-6	CASNPGRSPRNSPLHF
TRBV5-5	TRBJ1-2	CASSPTGEHGYTF
TRBV5-4	TRBJ1-2	CASSPSWDAGYGYTF
TRBV7-2	TRBJ1-6	CASSLGSGQGSPLHF
TRBV9	TRBJ2-1	CASSRSGRGGYNEQFF
TRBV28	TRBJ2-3	CATSWASTDTQYF